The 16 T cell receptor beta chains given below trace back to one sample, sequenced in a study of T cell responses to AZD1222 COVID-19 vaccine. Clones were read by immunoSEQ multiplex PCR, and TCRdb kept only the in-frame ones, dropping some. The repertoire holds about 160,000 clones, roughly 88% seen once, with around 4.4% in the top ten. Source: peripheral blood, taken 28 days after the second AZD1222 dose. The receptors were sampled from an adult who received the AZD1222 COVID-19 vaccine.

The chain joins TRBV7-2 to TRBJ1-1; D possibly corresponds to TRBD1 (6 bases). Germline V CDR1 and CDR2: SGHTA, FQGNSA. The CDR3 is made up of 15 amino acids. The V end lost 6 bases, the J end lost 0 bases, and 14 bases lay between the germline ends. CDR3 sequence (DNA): TGTGCCAGCAGACTTGGACAGACCATGAACACTGAAGCTTTCTTT. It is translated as CASRLGQTMNTEAFF.

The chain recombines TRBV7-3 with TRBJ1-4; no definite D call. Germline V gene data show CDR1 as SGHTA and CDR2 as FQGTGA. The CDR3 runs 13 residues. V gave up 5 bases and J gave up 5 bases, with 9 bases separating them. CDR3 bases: TGTGCCAGCAGCCCCCGCCCCAATGAAAAACTGTTTTTT. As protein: CASSPRPNEKLFF.

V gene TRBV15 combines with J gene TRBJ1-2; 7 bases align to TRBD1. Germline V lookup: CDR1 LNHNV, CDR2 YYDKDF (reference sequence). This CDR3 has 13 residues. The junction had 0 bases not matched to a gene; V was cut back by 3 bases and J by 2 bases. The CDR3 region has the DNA TGTGCCACCAGCAGGGGACAGAACTATGGCTACACCTTC. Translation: CATSRGQNYGYTF.

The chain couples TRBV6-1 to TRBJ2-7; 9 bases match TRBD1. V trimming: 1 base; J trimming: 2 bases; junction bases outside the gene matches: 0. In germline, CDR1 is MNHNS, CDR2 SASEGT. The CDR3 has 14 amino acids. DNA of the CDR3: TGTGCCAGCAGTGAAGACAGGGGGCCCTACGAGCAGTACTTC. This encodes CASSEDRGPYEQYF.

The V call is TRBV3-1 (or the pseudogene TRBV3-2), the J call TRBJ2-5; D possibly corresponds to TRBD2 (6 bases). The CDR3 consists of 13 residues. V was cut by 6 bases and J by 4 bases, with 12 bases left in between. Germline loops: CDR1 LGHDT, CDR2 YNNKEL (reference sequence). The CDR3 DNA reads TGTGCCAGCAGGGCGGGGCTCGGAGAGACCCAGTACTTC. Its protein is CASRAGLGETQYF.

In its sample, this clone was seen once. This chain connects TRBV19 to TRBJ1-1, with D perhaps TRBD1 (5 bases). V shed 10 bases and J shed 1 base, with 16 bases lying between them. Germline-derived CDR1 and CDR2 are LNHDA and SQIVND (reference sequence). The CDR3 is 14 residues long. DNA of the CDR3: TGTGCCACATCCCCGGGACTCAAGAACACTGAAGCTTTCTTT. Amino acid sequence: CATSPGLKNTEAFF.

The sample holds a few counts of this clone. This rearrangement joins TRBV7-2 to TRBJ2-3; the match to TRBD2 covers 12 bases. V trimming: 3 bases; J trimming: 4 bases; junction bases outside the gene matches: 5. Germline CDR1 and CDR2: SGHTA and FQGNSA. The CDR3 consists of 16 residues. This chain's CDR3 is CASSFLAGGRADTQYF. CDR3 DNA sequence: TGTGCCAGCAGCTTTCTAGCGGGGGGGCGAGCAGATACGCAGTATTTT.

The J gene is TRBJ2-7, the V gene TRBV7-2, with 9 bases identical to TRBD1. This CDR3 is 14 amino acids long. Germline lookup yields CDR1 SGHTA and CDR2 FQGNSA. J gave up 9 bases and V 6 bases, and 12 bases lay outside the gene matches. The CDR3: CASRPRDRAIVQYF. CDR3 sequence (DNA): TGTGCCAGCAGGCCCCGGGACAGGGCGATTGTGCAGTACTTC.

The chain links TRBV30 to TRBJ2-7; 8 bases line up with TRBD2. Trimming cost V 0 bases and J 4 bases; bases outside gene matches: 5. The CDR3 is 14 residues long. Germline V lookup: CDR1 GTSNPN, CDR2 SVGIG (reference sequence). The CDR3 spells CAWSVSASGYEQYF. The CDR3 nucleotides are TGTGCCTGGAGTGTTTCGGCTAGCGGGTACGAGCAGTACTTC.

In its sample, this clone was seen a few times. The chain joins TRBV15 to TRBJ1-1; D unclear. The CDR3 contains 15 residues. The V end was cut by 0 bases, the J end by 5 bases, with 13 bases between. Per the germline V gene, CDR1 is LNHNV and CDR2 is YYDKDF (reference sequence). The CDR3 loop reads CATSRENLEGTEAFF. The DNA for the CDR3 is TGTGCCACCAGCAGAGAAAATTTGGAGGGAACTGAAGCTTTCTTT.

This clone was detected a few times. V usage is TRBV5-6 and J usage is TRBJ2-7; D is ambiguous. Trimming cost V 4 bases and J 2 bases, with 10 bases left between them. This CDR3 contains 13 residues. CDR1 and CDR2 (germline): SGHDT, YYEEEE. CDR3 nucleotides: TGTGCCAGCAGCACCGGACGAACCTACGAGCAGTACTTC. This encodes CASSTGRTYEQYF. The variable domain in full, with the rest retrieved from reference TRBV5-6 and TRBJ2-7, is DAGVTQSPTHLIKTRGQQVTLRCSPKSGHDTVSWYQQALGQGPQFIFQYYEEEERQRGNFPDRFSGHQFPNYSSELNVNALLLGDSALYLCASSTGRTYEQYFGPGTRLTVT.

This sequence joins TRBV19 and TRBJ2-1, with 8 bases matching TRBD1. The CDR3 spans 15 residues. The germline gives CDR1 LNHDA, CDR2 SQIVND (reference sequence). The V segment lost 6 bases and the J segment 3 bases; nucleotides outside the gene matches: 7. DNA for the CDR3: TGTGCCAGTAGCAAAACAGGGGGTTTCTACAATGAGCAGTTCTTC. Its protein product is CASSKTGGFYNEQFF.

CDR3 coding DNA: TGCGCCAGCAGCCAAGATTGGGATAGCGGCTACAATGAGCAGTTCTTC. Translating gives CASSQDWDSGYNEQFF. The chain is built from TRBV4-3 and TRBJ2-1; a possible D gene is TRBD2 (6 bases). The germline V gene encodes CDR1 LGHNA and CDR2 YSLEER. V lost 0 bases and J lost 3, with 12 bases in between. The CDR3 is made up of 16 amino acids.

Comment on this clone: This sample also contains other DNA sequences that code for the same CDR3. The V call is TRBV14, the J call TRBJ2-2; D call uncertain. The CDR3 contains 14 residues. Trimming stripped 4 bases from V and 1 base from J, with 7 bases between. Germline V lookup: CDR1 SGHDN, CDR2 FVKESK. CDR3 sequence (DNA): TGTGCCAGCAGCCGCGGACGGAACACCGGGGAGCTGTTTTTT. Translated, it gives CASSRGRNTGELFF.

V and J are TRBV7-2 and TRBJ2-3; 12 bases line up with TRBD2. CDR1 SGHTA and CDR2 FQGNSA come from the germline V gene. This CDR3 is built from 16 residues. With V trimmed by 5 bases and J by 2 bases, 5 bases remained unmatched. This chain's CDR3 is CASSILAGGPTDTQYF. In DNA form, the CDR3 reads TGTGCCAGCAGCATACTAGCGGGGGGCCCCACAGATACGCAGTATTTT.

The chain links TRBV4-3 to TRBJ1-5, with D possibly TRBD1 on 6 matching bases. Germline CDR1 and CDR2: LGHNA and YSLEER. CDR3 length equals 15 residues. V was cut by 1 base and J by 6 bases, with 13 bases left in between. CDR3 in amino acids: CASSQGTGLGQPQHF. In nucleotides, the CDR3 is TGCGCCAGCAGCCAAGGTACAGGGCTAGGTCAGCCCCAGCATTTT.